This TCR beta chain was recorded in a study of shared clonotypes between healthy human individuals. General study results and limits: Sequencing depth was expected to affect clonotype sharing among donors. Rarefaction showed that sequencing of sorted subsets was incomplete (despite large depth).

Authors' processing steps: ImmunoSEQ supplied junction-only sequences lacking quality scores, so filtering was different. The method was immunoSEQ multiplex PCR; TCRdb's version includes in-frame clones alone and lacks a portion of them. V and J calls and clone size are as listed in that table; D and trimming were resolved from the DNA. The sample lists 600,000 or so clones; around 95% were seen once. Regarding this clone: Its target is unknown.

Only CD45RO-negative cells positively selected for CCR7 counted as naive CD8 cells, so terminally differentiated effector memory CD45RA+ cells were excluded. Study donors comprised healthy, HIV-negative adults devoid of recent acute infection or vaccination. After removal of 5 bases from V and 3 bases from J, the junction contained 7 bases not matched to a gene. Germline V gene data show CDR1 as SEHNR and CDR2 as FQNEAQ (reference sequence). The CDR3 contains 15 residues. Sequenced: naive CD8+ T cells sorted from blood. J is TRBJ2-5 and V is TRBV7-9, with TRBD2 identical over 9 bases. This TCR was recovered from a woman aged 25 to 45 in good health. CDR3 coding DNA: TGTGCCAGCAGCCCTAGCGGGAATCTGGAAGAGACCCAGTACTTC. This gives the protein CASSPSGNLEETQYF.